This T cell receptor (beta chain) stems from a study of OX40 agonist ivuxolimab in advanced cancers. Study-wide results and limits: Researchers report that CD8+ T cells had, on average, more expanded clones than CD4+.

Data came from immunoSEQ multiplex PCR; TCRdb stores just in-frame clones and leaves some out. The profile covers 65,000 to 70,000 clones, with around four fifths appearing a single time and roughly 10% taken by the ten largest. Germline loops: CDR1 MDHEN, CDR2 SYDVKM. V shed 7 bases, J shed 3 bases, and the junction held 8 bases outside the gene matches. The CDR3 totals 15 residues. Notes on this clone: Its specificity is not known.

The TCR originated in an adult with an advanced solid tumor such as melanoma, head and neck, liver or kidney cancer. The chain recombines TRBV28 with TRBJ2-7; TRBD2 matches at 11 bases. This sample comprised CD4+ or CD8+ T cells sorted from blood, obtained in a trial of the OX40 agonist ivuxolimab. The CDR3 here is CASTSGLAERYEQYF. CDR3 DNA: TGTGCCAGCACCTCGGGACTAGCGGAGCGCTACGAGCAGTACTTC.